This TCR beta chain emerged from a study of T cells in Graves' hyperthyroidism and ophthalmopathy. Amplification targeted TCR beta CDR3 regions from RNA transcripts. The HTBI primer set drove a first-round RT-PCR of the TCR CDR3. TCRdb called the multiplex PCR reads again in MiXCR, with one record for every CDR3 protein. The sample contains about 590,000 distinct CDR3 sequences, more than 15% of which appear only once. Germline-derived CDR1 and CDR2 are MNHEY and SVGEGT. There are 17 residues in the CDR3. J was trimmed by 5 bases and V by 5 bases; bases with no gene match: 15. No progression to ophthalmopathy during 18 months of follow-up defined stable disease. There are many counts of this clonotype.

The sample taken for sequencing was blood. This chain links TRBV6-2 or TRBV6-3 with TRBJ2-5, with 9 bases identical to TRBD2. This sequence originates from a woman in her twenties or thirties with Graves' hyperthyroidism. DNA for the CDR3: TGTGCCAGCAGTGGCGCGTTGGGCGGGAGGGCGAGGGAGACCCAGTACTTC. Translating gives CASSGALGGRARETQYF.